This TCR beta chain was retrieved from a study of control samples from healthy donors and cancer patients. Libraries were prepared by immunoSEQ multiplex PCR; TCRdb keeps only in-frame clonotypes and omits some of them. The profile shows tens of thousands of clones, 70% to 80% of them singletons. The specimen sequenced was PBMCs. The receptor was derived from a man aged 60 to 69 with head and neck cancer.

The CDR3 DNA is TGCGCCAGCAGCTTGGAGTATCCTATTCATAATTCACCCCTCCACTTT. The encoded protein is CASSLEYPIHNSPLHF. V is TRBV5-1 and J is TRBJ1-6; no firm D call. CDR3 length: 16 amino acids. Trimming removed 0 bases from V and 5 bases from J, with 12 bases in between. In germline, CDR1 is SGHRS, CDR2 YFSETQ.